These 18 T cell receptor beta chains share one sample of origin, sequenced in a study of shared clonotypes between healthy human individuals. TCRdb keeps only in-frame clones here, not all; method: immunoSEQ multiplex PCR. The sample includes about 2.1 million clones, approximately 92% of them seen just once. CD8 cells classed as naive were CD45RO-negative and positively selected for CCR7, excluding terminally differentiated effector memory CD45RA+ cells. The sample comprised naive CD8+ T cells from PBMCs. The receptor set was obtained from a man between 18 and 29 years old in good health. Some clones in this sample may be carry-over from other donors' samples.

In regard to this clone: This specimen includes other DNA sequences encoding the same CDR3. This chain connects TRBV28 to TRBJ1-2; a possible D gene is TRBD1 (5 bases). V was cut by 3 bases and J by 7 bases, with 9 bases left in between. Germline V gives CDR1 MDHEN, CDR2 SYDVKM. CDR3 length: 12 residues. The CDR3 protein is CASSFGGAGYTF. The CDR3 nucleotides read TGTGCCAGCAGTTTCGGCGGGGCTGGCTACACCTTC.

The chain combines TRBV5-1 with TRBJ1-1; TRBD1 is a possible D gene (5 bases). Germline CDR1 SGHRS, CDR2 YFSETQ. V was trimmed by 4 bases and J by 6 bases, leaving 13 bases between them. The CDR3 is made up of 13 amino acids. The CDR3 here is CASSTAGISEAFF. CDR3 DNA: TGCGCCAGCAGCACCGCAGGGATTTCTGAAGCTTTCTTT.

The rearrangement joins TRBV9 to TRBJ1-2; no clear D gene. The germline CDR1 and CDR2 sequences are SGDLS and YYNGEE. V was trimmed by 4 bases and J by 4 bases, leaving 17 bases between them. The CDR3 loop spans 15 amino acids. The CDR3 is CASSQNTGWSYGYTF. The CDR3 DNA reads TGTGCCAGCAGCCAGAACACGGGCTGGAGCTATGGCTACACCTTC.

The chain links TRBV30 to TRBJ2-3, with a tentative D call TRBD2 (5 bases). CDR3 length: 15 residues. Germline CDR1 GTSNPN, CDR2 SVGIG (reference sequence). With 7 bases removed from V and 1 base from J, the gap between germline ends came to 18 bases. CDR3 DNA sequence: TGTGCCTCCCGGGGAGCAGTCTACCGCACAGATACGCAGTATTTT. Translation: CASRGAVYRTDTQYF.

The chain couples TRBV2 to TRBJ2-5, with D possibly called TRBD1 or TRBD2 (6 bases each). Germline V gene sequence: CDR1 SNHLY, CDR2 FYNNEI. V lost 3 bases, J lost 2 bases, and 16 bases lay in between. This CDR3 region has 16 residues. The CDR3 sequence is CASSELGGRSQETQYF. The CDR3 nucleotides read TGTGCCAGCAGTGAGTTGGGGGGCCGGTCTCAAGAGACCCAGTACTTC.

For this clone: Other DNA variants within this sample encode the same CDR3. J is TRBJ1-1 and V is TRBV9, with D unclear. V gave up 0 bases and J gave up 0 bases, with 9 bases separating them. CDR1 is SGDLS, CDR2 YYNGEE, per germline. The CDR3 runs to 15 residues. CDR3 sequence (DNA): TGTGCCAGCAGCGTAGAAGCCGGGCTGAACACTGAAGCTTTCTTT. Protein product: CASSVEAGLNTEAFF.

The chain has TRBV6-5 and TRBJ2-5; D might be TRBD1 (5 bases). Germline-derived CDR1 and CDR2 are MNHEY and SVGAGI. CDR3 length equals 14 residues. V dropped 2 bases and J dropped 0 bases, with 7 bases sitting between them. As DNA, the CDR3 is TGTGCCAGCAGTTACGCGACAGACCAAGAGACCCAGTACTTC. It codes for CASSYATDQETQYF.

The genes are TRBV28 and TRBJ2-5, with TRBD2 matching over 7 bases. This CDR3 comprises 15 residues. Germline trimming cut 5 bases from V and 4 bases from J; bases unmatched to any gene: 10. CDR1 is MDHEN and CDR2 is SYDVKM in the germline V gene. CDR3 coding DNA: TGTGCCAGCAGTCCAGCCCGACTAGCCCGAGAGACCCAGTACTTC. Amino acid sequence: CASSPARLARETQYF.

J is TRBJ2-7 and V is TRBV4-1; 10 positions match TRBD1. The CDR3 consists of 19 residues. In germline, CDR1 is MGHRA, CDR2 YSYEKL. V lost 0 bases to trimming and J lost 7 bases; unmatched junction nucleotides: 18. The DNA of the CDR3 is TGCGCCAGCAGCCAAGAGACCAAAACCGGGACAGGGGTCTGGGGGGAGCAGTACTTC. It codes for CASSQETKTGTGVWGEQYF.

The genes are TRBV10-2 and TRBJ1-1; TRBD1 matches at 7 bases. The length of the CDR3 is 12 residues. From germline, CDR1 is WSHSY and CDR2 SAAADI. The trim removed 7 bases at V and 8 bases at J, leaving 7 bases unmatched. CDR3 sequence reads: CASKGAELEAFF. The CDR3 bases are TGCGCCAGCAAGGGGGCGGAACTAGAAGCTTTCTTT.

V gene TRBV19 combines with J gene TRBJ2-7; 9 bases match TRBD1. Unmatched junction bases numbered 5, after V lost 8 bases and J lost 3 bases. The CDR3 contains 13 residues. CDR1 LNHDA and CDR2 SQIVND come from the germline V gene (reference sequence). Here the CDR3 reads CASGQGNLYEQYF. As DNA, the CDR3 is TGTGCCAGTGGACAGGGGAACCTCTACGAGCAGTACTTC.

The rearrangement links TRBV19 to TRBJ2-7; 11 bases are shared with TRBD2. With 6 bases clipped from V and 3 bases from J, the junction kept 4 bases outside the gene matches. The CDR3 covers 14 residues. Germline lookup yields CDR1 LNHDA and CDR2 SQIVND (reference sequence). In DNA form, the CDR3 reads TGTGCCAGTAGCCTAGCGGGAGGTAGCTACGAGCAGTACTTC. Its protein is CASSLAGGSYEQYF.

The CDR3 coding sequence is TGTGCCAGCAGCCCCGTAGCGGGAATGAGCGAGCAGTACTTC. Translating gives CASSPVAGMSEQYF. The chain couples TRBV7-3 to TRBJ2-7, with 8 nucleotides matching TRBD2. CDR1 is SGHTA, CDR2 FQGTGA, per germline. Germline trimming cut 5 bases from V and 6 bases from J; bases unmatched to any gene: 9. The CDR3 has 14 residues.

The V and J genes are TRBV27 and TRBJ2-2; D not certain. Trimming stripped 1 base from V and 6 bases from J, with 15 bases between. From germline, CDR1 is MNHEY and CDR2 SMNVEV (reference sequence). This CDR3 has 16 residues. The CDR3 coding sequence is TGTGCCAGCAGTTTATTACCAGGACCCCAATCCGGGGAGCTGTTTTTT. Residues: CASSLLPGPQSGELFF.

The V gene is TRBV12-5, the J gene TRBJ2-1; D is ambiguous. Germline CDR1 is LGHNT and CDR2 is FRNRAP. CDR3 length: 12 residues. V was pared by 1 base and J by 8 bases, with 6 bases between. CDR3: CASGLASYEQFF. The CDR3 region has the DNA TGTGCTAGTGGTTTGGCAAGCTATGAGCAGTTCTTC. Together with reference TRBV12-5 and TRBJ2-1, the CDR3 gives the full variable domain: DARVTQTPRHKVTEMGQEVTMRCQPILGHNTVFWYRQTMMQGLELLAYFRNRAPLDDSGMPKDRFSAEMPDATLATLKIQPSEPRDSAVYFCASGLASYEQFFGPGTRLTVL.

The gene calls are TRBV19 and TRBJ1-1; 7 nucleotides match TRBD1. The CDR3 contains 15 residues. Germline assignment: CDR1 LNHDA and CDR2 SQIVND (reference sequence). V shed 5 bases and J 5 bases; nucleotides not matched to a gene: 11. The CDR3 DNA reads TGTGCCAGTAGTGAGCGACAGGGTTTATGGACTGAAGCTTTCTTT. Encoded protein: CASSERQGLWTEAFF.

The chain carries TRBV27 and TRBJ2-1; 8 nucleotides align to TRBD2. CDR3 size: 15 residues. V trimming: 3 bases; J trimming: 8 bases; junction bases outside the gene matches: 9. Germline V lookup: CDR1 MNHEY, CDR2 SMNVEV (reference sequence). The CDR3 protein is CASSFGAGGFYEQFF. DNA for the CDR3: TGTGCCAGCAGTTTTGGGGCGGGAGGATTCTATGAGCAGTTCTTC.

This clone was counted between two and nine times. The J gene is TRBJ1-1, the V gene TRBV14; D uncertain. V dropped 4 bases and J dropped 3 bases, with 12 bases sitting between them. The CDR3 is 14 amino acids. The germline V gene has CDR1 SGHDN and CDR2 FVKESK. This CDR3 reads CASSPVGGYTEAFF. The CDR3 coding sequence is TGTGCCAGCAGCCCCGTCGGCGGATACACTGAAGCTTTCTTT.